This T cell receptor beta chain came from a study of blood T cell repertoires in COVID-19. About the study: Acute and convalescent COVID-19 specimens originated in the United States, Italy and Spain. T cells, B-cell-depleted T cells, or PBMCs provided the cDNA or gDNA that served as material.

In the original analysis: Amplification with reference gene primers provided the estimates of nucleated cell counts. Sequencing was performed with immunoSEQ multiplex PCR; in TCRdb, only in-frame clones are kept and a portion is missing. For V, J and clone size, that table is used; D and trimming come from the DNA. The sample holds around 340,000 clones; about 88% are singletons and the top ten take roughly 7.1%. CDR1 and CDR2 (germline): SGDLS, YYNGEE. The V gene end was trimmed by 2 bases and the J gene end by 3 bases; junction bases not matched to a gene: 3. The CDR3 runs to 17 residues. It was during active infection that Seattle patients were enrolled and then longitudinally followed.

The TCR sequence derives from a woman aged 55 to 70 with COVID-19, enrolled during active disease. This sequence joins TRBV9 and TRBJ2-1; TRBD2 agrees at 15 bases. Sequenced: peripheral blood. For the CDR3, the DNA is TGTGCCAGCAGCGTGGGACTAGCGGGGGGAAACTACAATGAGCAGTTCTTC. It is translated as CASSVGLAGGNYNEQFF.